The 29 T cell receptor beta chains below come from one sample, sequenced in a study of shared clonotypes between healthy human individuals. Data came from immunoSEQ multiplex PCR; TCRdb stores just in-frame clones and leaves some out. The data contain about 2.2 million clones, around 93% of them singletons. Selected positively for CCR7 and CD45RO-negative, naive CD8 cells excluded terminally differentiated effector memory CD45RA+ cells. Sequences were obtained from naive CD8+ T cells from PBMCs. The source of these receptors is a man younger than 35 in good health. Some clones in this sample may be carry-over from other donors' samples.

As to this clone: The sample holds other DNA sequences that translate to the same CDR3. The chain carries TRBV7-9 and TRBJ1-5; no firm D call. Deletions cut 5 bases from V and 2 bases from J, with 7 bases between. The germline V gene has CDR1 SEHNR and CDR2 FQNEAQ (reference sequence). The CDR3 covers 13 residues. The DNA for the CDR3 is TGTGCCAGCAGCAGTCAGGGCAATCAGCCCCAGCATTTT. This gives the protein CASSSQGNQPQHF.

This chain links TRBV13 with TRBJ2-7, with TRBD2 as a possible D gene (5 bases). The germline V and J ends were trimmed by 4 bases and 7 bases, with 11 bases remaining between them. Germline V gene data show CDR1 as PRHDT and CDR2 as FYEKMQ (reference sequence). The CDR3 consists of 12 residues. Written as DNA, the CDR3 is TGTGCCAGCAGCTCCGGACTCTTGGAGCAGTACTTC. Translation: CASSSGLLEQYF. The complete variable domain, with remaining parts taken from reference TRBV13 and TRBJ2-7, reads AAGVIQSPRHLIKEKRETATLKCYPIPRHDTVYWYQQGPGQDPQFLISFYEKMQSDKGSIPDRFSAQQFSDYHSELNMSSLELGDSALYFCASSSGLLEQYFGPGTRLTVT.

This sequence joins TRBV13 and TRBJ2-7; 8 positions agree with TRBD1. The CDR3 totals 16 residues. Per the germline V gene, CDR1 is PRHDT and CDR2 is FYEKMQ (reference sequence). The V and J ends lost 1 base and 4 bases, in that order; junction bases with no gene match: 9. CDR3 nucleotide sequence: TGTGCCAGCAGCTTAGTGGCCAGGGGGCTATCATACGAGCAGTACTTC. Amino acid sequence: CASSLVARGLSYEQYF.

In DNA form, the CDR3 reads TGTGCCAGCTGTCTAGCGGGAGCGAATGAGCAGTTCTTC. Translation: CASCLAGANEQFF. This sequence joins TRBV6-1 and TRBJ2-1; 10 nucleotides match TRBD2. Germline V gene sequence: CDR1 MNHNS, CDR2 SASEGT. V gave up 8 bases and J gave up 7 bases; unmatched junction bases: 5. The CDR3 runs to 13 residues.

The chain has TRBV28 and TRBJ2-7; D not resolved. With 2 bases removed from V and 4 bases from J, the gap between germline ends came to 12 bases. From germline, CDR1 is MDHEN and CDR2 SYDVKM. This CDR3 has 14 residues. This CDR3 is CASSLTGPWYEQYF. In nucleotides, the CDR3 is TGTGCCAGCAGTTTAACTGGACCTTGGTACGAGCAGTACTTC.

The chain has TRBV4-1 and TRBJ2-7; 7 bases align to TRBD1. Per germline, CDR1 MGHRA and CDR2 YSYEKL. The CDR3 extends over 14 amino acids. V shed 5 bases and J 3 bases; nucleotides not matched to a gene: 7. CDR3 residues: CASSKTGTDYEQYF. CDR3 DNA sequence: TGCGCCAGCAGCAAAACCGGGACAGACTACGAGCAGTACTTC.

The V call is TRBV5-4, the J call TRBJ2-1; D is perhaps TRBD1 (7 bases). Germline CDR1 reads SGHNT; CDR2 reads YYREEE (reference sequence). V was trimmed by 4 bases and J by 7 bases, leaving 18 bases between them. This CDR3 region has 15 residues. The CDR3 protein is CASSPEGRGRNEQFF. CDR3 in DNA: TGTGCCAGCAGCCCGGAAGGCAGGGGGAGGAATGAGCAGTTCTTC.

The V gene is TRBV7-9, the J gene TRBJ2-5, with D hard to call. The ends were cut back, 1 base at V and 3 bases at J, with 9 bases in the middle. The CDR3 loop spans 14 amino acids. Germline V CDR1 and CDR2: SEHNR, FQNEAQ (reference sequence). CDR3 residues: CASSLVAAKETQYF. CDR3 coding DNA: TGTGCCAGCAGCTTAGTTGCGGCTAAAGAGACCCAGTACTTC.

This chain uses TRBV11-2 with TRBJ1-1, with 7 bases matching TRBD1. Unmatched junction bases numbered 12, after V lost 5 bases and J lost 6 bases. Germline CDR1 and CDR2: SGHAT and FQNNGV. This CDR3 region has 15 residues. The CDR3, as DNA: TGTGCCAGCAGCCTCAATAGACAGGGTCTTCCTGAAGCTTTCTTT. As protein: CASSLNRQGLPEAFF.

This chain uses TRBV13 with TRBJ2-7; 7 bases align to TRBD2. The CDR3 spans 17 residues. From germline, CDR1 is PRHDT and CDR2 FYEKMQ (reference sequence). Losses at the gene ends were 2 bases for V and 3 bases for J; bases not matched to a gene: 13. The CDR3 region is CASSLLPRDYKLYEQYF. CDR3 DNA sequence: TGTGCCAGCAGCTTACTCCCCCGGGACTACAAACTCTACGAGCAGTACTTC.

The chain combines TRBV4-1 with TRBJ2-7, with D perhaps assigned TRBD1 or TRBD2 (5 bases each). The CDR3 loop spans 14 amino acids. The germline V and J ends were trimmed by 5 bases and 4 bases, with 15 bases remaining between them. CDR1 and CDR2 from the germline V gene are MGHRA and YSYEKL. Here the CDR3 DNA reads TGCGCCAGCAGCAACTCCCCTGGGGGTTACGAGCAGTACTTC. Translated: CASSNSPGGYEQYF.

About this clone itself: Other DNA sequences in the same sample also yield this CDR3. The chain uses TRBV7-9 and TRBJ2-5, with 15 bases that match TRBD2. V gave up 6 bases and J gave up 5 bases; unmatched junction bases: 7. The CDR3 spans 16 residues. Per the germline V gene, CDR1 is SEHNR and CDR2 is FQNEAQ (reference sequence). The CDR3 is CASSFGLAGGKETQYF. DNA of the CDR3: TGTGCCAGCAGTTTCGGACTAGCGGGAGGGAAGGAGACCCAGTACTTC.

In its sample, this clone was seen a few times. The chain couples TRBV21-1 to TRBJ2-2; the table's D gene call, TRBD2, was not cross checked with the DNA. TRBV21-1 is a pseudogene segment. CDR3 size: 15 residues. The CDR3 here is CASSKPRAEGGELFF. The CDR3 DNA follows: TGTGCCAGCAGCAAACCCCGGGCTGAGGGCGGGGAGCTGTTTTTT.

This sequence joins TRBV10-3 and TRBJ2-7, with 7 bases lining up with TRBD2. The CDR3 totals 15 residues. Germline V gene data show CDR1 as ENHRY and CDR2 as SYGVKD. V lost 3 bases and J lost 2; bases outside the gene matches: 7. In DNA, the CDR3 is TGTGCCATCAGTGAAAACGGGAGGATCGCCTACGAGCAGTACTTC. It encodes CAISENGRIAYEQYF.

CDR3 in amino acids: CASSFLPPSTIYF. CDR3 sequence (DNA): TGTGCCAGCAGCTTTCTCCCCCCTAGCACCATATATTTT. This chain uses TRBV7-9 with TRBJ1-3; D uncertain. V lost 3 bases to trimming and J lost 9 bases, with 12 bases between them. CDR3 length: 13 residues. Germline V gene lookup returns CDR1 SEHNR and CDR2 FQNEAQ (reference sequence).

Note on this clone: This specimen includes other DNA sequences encoding the same CDR3. The V call is TRBV27, the J call TRBJ2-7; no reliable D call. This CDR3 contains 11 residues. The germline V gene has CDR1 MNHEY and CDR2 SMNVEV (reference sequence). Trimming removed 6 bases from V and 1 base from J, with 4 bases in between. This CDR3 is CASRTSYEQYF. The CDR3 DNA follows: TGTGCCAGCAGGACATCCTACGAGCAGTACTTC.

The rearrangement uses TRBV18 and TRBJ2-3; no definite D call. In germline, CDR1 is KGHSH, CDR2 LQKENI. CDR3 size: 15 residues. Trimming left V 6 bases short and J 4 bases short, with 17 bases between. CDR3 DNA sequence: TGTGCCAGCTCCCCCTTGCCCCCGTGGGCAGATACGCAGTATTTT. It codes for CASSPLPPWADTQYF.

This clone was counted a single time. The sample has other DNA sequences that encode this CDR3 too. This chain links TRBV27 with TRBJ2-1; no firm D call. Germline CDR1 is MNHEY and CDR2 is SMNVEV (reference sequence). The CDR3 totals 14 residues. The V gene lost 6 bases and the J gene lost 0 bases, with 9 bases spanning the gap. The CDR3 region has the DNA TGTGCCAGCAGCCCCTTTAGCTCCTACAATGAGCAGTTCTTC. Its translation is CASSPFSSYNEQFF.

The rearrangement links TRBV7-9 to TRBJ2-3, with TRBD1 matching over 9 bases. J was trimmed by 3 bases and V by 4 bases; bases with no gene match: 17. Germline loops: CDR1 SEHNR, CDR2 FQNEAQ (reference sequence). The CDR3 runs to 19 residues. The CDR3 region is CASSWEGQGGLVWTDTQYF. The CDR3 DNA sequence: TGTGCCAGCAGCTGGGAGGGACAGGGAGGCTTAGTTTGGACAGATACGCAGTATTTT.

This clone showed up just once. This rearrangement joins TRBV19 to TRBJ2-1; 9 bases are shared with TRBD2. Germline V gene data show CDR1 as LNHDA and CDR2 as SQIVND (reference sequence). The CDR3 spans 14 residues. With 8 bases clipped from V and 6 bases from J, the junction kept 8 bases outside the gene matches. In DNA, the CDR3 is TGTGCCAGTGGTACAGCGGGAGGCCTCAATGAGCAGTTCTTC. Its protein is CASGTAGGLNEQFF.

The chain employs TRBV7-8 and TRBJ2-6, with D perhaps matching TRBD1 (6 bases). Germline assignment: CDR1 SGHVS and CDR2 FQNEAQ. Trimming cost V 8 bases and J 0 bases, with 14 bases left between them. The CDR3 sequence is 16 residues long. As DNA, the CDR3 is TGTGCCAGCCTATGGACAGTCAGCTCTGGGGCCAACGTCCTGACTTTC. Amino acids: CASLWTVSSGANVLTF.

The chain links TRBV4-1 to TRBJ2-1; the D call may be TRBD1 or TRBD2 (5 bases each). CDR3 length equals 17 residues. The V gene's germline CDR1 is MGHRA and CDR2 YSYEKL. V lost 0 bases to trimming and J lost 0 bases, with 12 bases between them. The CDR3 region is CASSQEPGPSSYNEQFF. The CDR3 DNA sequence: TGCGCCAGCAGCCAAGAACCGGGACCCAGCTCCTACAATGAGCAGTTCTTC.

As concerns this clone: Additional DNA sequences in this sample encode the identical CDR3. The gene calls are TRBV4-1 and TRBJ2-2; no reliable D call. V was pared by 0 bases and J by 2 bases, with 7 bases between. Germline CDR1 and CDR2: MGHRA and YSYEKL. The CDR3 extends over 15 amino acids. The CDR3 loop is CASSQDPANTGELFF. DNA of the CDR3: TGCGCCAGCAGCCAAGACCCAGCTAACACCGGGGAGCTGTTTTTT.

This clone was detected only a few times. The gene calls are TRBV28 and TRBJ2-7, with D hard to call. The CDR3 has 14 amino acids. V was shortened by 3 bases and J by 2 bases, with 11 bases between the two germline ends. The V gene's germline CDR1 is MDHEN and CDR2 SYDVKM. The CDR3 bases are TGTGCCAGCAGTTTTTCTCCGGAACCCTACGAGCAGTACTTC. Protein product: CASSFSPEPYEQYF.

V usage is TRBV27 and J usage is TRBJ2-7; 10 nucleotides line up with TRBD2. Germline CDR1 is MNHEY and CDR2 is SMNVEV (reference sequence). The CDR3 sequence is 16 residues long. V dropped 3 bases and J dropped 7; count of bases not matched to a gene: 12. In DNA, the CDR3 is TGTGCCAGCAGTTTCCTCCAGACTAGCGGGCTGGAGGAGCAGTACTTC. Residues: CASSFLQTSGLEEQYF.

As concerns this clone: This sample also contains other DNA sequences that code for the same CDR3. This sequence joins TRBV5-1 and TRBJ2-1, with 12 bases matching TRBD2. Germline values: CDR1 SGHRS, CDR2 YFSETQ. CDR3 size: 15 residues. V lost 2 bases, J lost 4 bases, and 1 base stayed unmatched. CDR3 region: CASSFGLAGYNEQFF. In DNA form, the CDR3 reads TGCGCCAGCAGCTTTGGACTAGCGGGATACAATGAGCAGTTCTTC.

This clone was recorded once. V usage is TRBV6-1 and J usage is TRBJ2-7; D is uncertain. Germline V CDR1 and CDR2: MNHNS, SASEGT. This CDR3 spans 12 amino acids. The V and J ends lost 6 bases and 2 bases respectively, with 8 bases between them. The CDR3 spells CASRESPYEQYF. Here the CDR3 DNA reads TGTGCCAGCAGGGAGAGTCCCTACGAGCAGTACTTC.

The chain employs TRBV5-1 and TRBJ2-7; 8 bases line up with TRBD2. This CDR3 is built from 15 residues. V gave up 0 bases and J gave up 1 base; unmatched junction bases: 3. From germline, CDR1 is SGHRS and CDR2 YFSETQ. The CDR3 region is CASSLVASGSYEQYF. Here the CDR3 DNA reads TGCGCCAGCAGCTTGGTGGCTAGCGGGTCCTACGAGCAGTACTTC.

This chain connects TRBV5-5 to TRBJ1-5; 9 bases are shared with TRBD1. In germline, CDR1 is SGHKS, CDR2 YYEKEE (reference sequence). The CDR3 has 18 residues. The trim removed 0 bases at V and 1 base at J, leaving 8 bases unmatched. The CDR3 here is CASSLADFGTGSNQPQHF. In DNA form, the CDR3 reads TGTGCCAGCAGCTTGGCTGATTTTGGGACAGGGAGCAATCAGCCCCAGCATTTT.